The clone carrying this T cell receptor beta chain was detected ten times or more. A single record per CDR3 protein comes from TCRdb applying MiXCR to the PCR reads. The table shows some 320,000 distinct CDR3 sequences, with 20% to 25% occurring only once. The CDR3 consists of 13 residues. Trimming left V 4 bases short and J 2 bases short, with 7 bases between. The data are from a study of molecular identifiers for immune sequencing clone quantification. The TCR comes from a human donor in good health. Some libraries in this study had Jurkat cell RNA spiked in. Sequencing input: naive CD8+ T cells from blood, with Jurkat cell RNA spiked in. Subset of the sample: FACS-sorted CD8+CD4-CCR7+CD45RA+ naive T cells. The chain joins TRBV12-3 or TRBV12-4 to TRBJ2-3; TRBD1 or TRBD2 may be the D gene (5 bases each). CDR3 protein: CASSWGYTDTQYF. In DNA form, the CDR3 reads TGTGCCAGCAGTTGGGGGTACACAGATACGCAGTATTTT.